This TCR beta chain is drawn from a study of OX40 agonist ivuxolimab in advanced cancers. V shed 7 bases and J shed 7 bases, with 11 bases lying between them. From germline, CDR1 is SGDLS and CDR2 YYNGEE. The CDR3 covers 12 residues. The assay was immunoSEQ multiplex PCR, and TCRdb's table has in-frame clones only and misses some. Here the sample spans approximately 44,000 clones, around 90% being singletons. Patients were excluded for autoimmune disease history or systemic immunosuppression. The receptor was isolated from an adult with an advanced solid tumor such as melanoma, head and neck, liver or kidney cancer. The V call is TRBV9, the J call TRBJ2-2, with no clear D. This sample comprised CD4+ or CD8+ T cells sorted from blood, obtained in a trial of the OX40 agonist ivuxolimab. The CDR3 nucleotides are TGTGCCAGCCAGAGAGGTATCGGGGAGCTGTTTTTT. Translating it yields CASQRGIGELFF.